The clone carrying this T cell receptor beta chain was seen many times. Its antigen is unidentified. The CDR3 spans 11 residues. From germline, CDR1 is MNHEY and CDR2 SMNVEV (reference sequence). The germline V and J ends were trimmed by 9 bases and 12 bases, with 15 bases remaining between them. This entry is derived from a study of human T cells and chemical hapten exposure. The wider study: Patients had diphenylcyclopropenone applied to the scalp weekly throughout the approximately 26-week study. Study observations and caveats: Significantly more large CDR3 similarity clusters arose among expanded TCRs than among controls. Counts of TCRs expanded at PT1 correlated positively with patch test score.

Time point described: pre-sensitization, week 0. Treatment indicated: therapeutic diphenylcyclopropenone sensitization with weekly scalp DPC. Total RNA extraction was carried out from unfractionated whole blood. TCRdb ran MiXCR on the RACE reads and lists one entry per CDR3 protein. This sample has about 120,000 distinct CDR3 sequences, with around an eighth found just once. The TCR comes from a woman aged 18-29 years with alopecia areata. Some clones in this sample may be carry-over from other donors' samples. The sample in question was whole blood, obtained in connection with sensitization to the hapten diphenylcyclopropenone (DPC). This chain uses TRBV27 with TRBJ2-1; D gene uncertain. The CDR3 loop is CARGSPGGQFF. As DNA, the CDR3 is TGTGCCAGAGGGTCCCCGGGTGGGCAGTTCTTC.